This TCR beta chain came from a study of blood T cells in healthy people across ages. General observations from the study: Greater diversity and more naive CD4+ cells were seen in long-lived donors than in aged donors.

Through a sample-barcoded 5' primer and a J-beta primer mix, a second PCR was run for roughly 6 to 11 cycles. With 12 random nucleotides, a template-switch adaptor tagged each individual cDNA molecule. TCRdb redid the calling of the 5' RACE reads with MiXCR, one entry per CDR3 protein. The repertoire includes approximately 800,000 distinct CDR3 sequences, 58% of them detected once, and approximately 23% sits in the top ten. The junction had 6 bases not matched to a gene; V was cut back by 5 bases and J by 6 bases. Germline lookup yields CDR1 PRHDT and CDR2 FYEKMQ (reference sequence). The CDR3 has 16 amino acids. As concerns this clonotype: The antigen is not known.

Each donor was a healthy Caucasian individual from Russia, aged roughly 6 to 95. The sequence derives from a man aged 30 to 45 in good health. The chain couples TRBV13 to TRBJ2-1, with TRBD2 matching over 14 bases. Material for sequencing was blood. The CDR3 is CASSRGGLAGGNEQFF. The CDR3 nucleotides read TGTGCCAGCAGCCGAGGCGGACTAGCGGGGGGCAATGAGCAGTTCTTC.